This T cell receptor (beta chain) was sequenced during a study of control samples from healthy donors and cancer patients. Profiling relied on immunoSEQ multiplex PCR, and the TCRdb table lists in-frame clones only, not all of them. The sample records some 250,000 clones, over 75% being singletons. This clone has just one count. The germline V gene has CDR1 SGHRS and CDR2 YFSETQ. Trimming cost V 0 bases and J 5 bases, with 13 bases left between them. The CDR3 runs to 15 residues. This TCR was sampled from a woman aged 55-70 years with lung cancer. Sequencing was done on a sample of PBMCs. This chain joins TRBV5-1 and TRBJ2-3, with D perhaps being TRBD1 or TRBD2 (5 bases each). In DNA, the CDR3 is TGCGCCAGCAGCTTGGGGGGTTCGGGGCAAGATACGCAGTATTTT. Protein: CASSLGGSGQDTQYF.